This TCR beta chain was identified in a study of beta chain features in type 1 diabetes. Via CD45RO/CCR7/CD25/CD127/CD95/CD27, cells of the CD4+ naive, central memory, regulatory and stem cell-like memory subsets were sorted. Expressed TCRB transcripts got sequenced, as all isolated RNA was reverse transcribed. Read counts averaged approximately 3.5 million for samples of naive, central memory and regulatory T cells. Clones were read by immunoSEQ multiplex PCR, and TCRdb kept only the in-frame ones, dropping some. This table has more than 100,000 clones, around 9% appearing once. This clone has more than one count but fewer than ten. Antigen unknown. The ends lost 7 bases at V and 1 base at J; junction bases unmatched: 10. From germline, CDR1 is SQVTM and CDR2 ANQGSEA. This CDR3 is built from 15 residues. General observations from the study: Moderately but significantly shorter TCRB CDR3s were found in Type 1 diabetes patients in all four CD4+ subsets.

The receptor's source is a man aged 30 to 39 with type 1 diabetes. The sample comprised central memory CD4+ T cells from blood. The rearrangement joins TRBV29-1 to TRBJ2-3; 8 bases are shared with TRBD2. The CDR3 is CSARPAGGRTDTQYF. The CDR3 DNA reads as TGCAGCGCCCGCCCTGCGGGGGGCCGCACAGATACGCAGTATTTT.